A single sample gave rise to the 16 T cell receptor beta chains below, sequenced in a study of cytomegalovirus exposure and HLA in healthy donors. PCR amplification relied on 60 Vbeta primers (plus 13 Jbeta primers). The table came from immunoSEQ multiplex PCR; TCRdb's copy has only in-frame clones and leaves some out. Found here are 100,000 or so clones, roughly four fifths of them singletons; the top ten hold 12% to 15%. The sequenced sample consisted of PBMCs. These receptors were obtained from a male donor in good health and CMV-seropositive.

This chain uses TRBV2 with TRBJ1-6; TRBD1 agrees at 12 bases. From germline, CDR1 is SNHLY and CDR2 FYNNEI. This CDR3 comprises 16 residues. V shed 4 bases, J shed 7 bases, and the junction held 5 bases outside the gene matches. This CDR3 is CASSGGTGGTNSPLHF. CDR3 sequence (DNA): TGTGCCAGCAGTGGGGGGACAGGGGGCACGAATTCACCCCTCCACTTT.

This clone was found once. The chain recombines TRBV12-5 with TRBJ1-2, with 12 bases identical to TRBD1. V shed 3 bases, J shed 8 bases, and the junction held 16 bases outside the gene matches. CDR1 LGHNT and CDR2 FRNRAP come from the germline V gene. The CDR3 runs 18 residues. The CDR3 is CASGLLTGTGGAPGGYTF. The CDR3 nucleotides are TGTGCTAGTGGTTTATTAACCGGGACAGGGGGCGCCCCGGGGGGCTACACCTTC.

This chain links TRBV14 with TRBJ2-1, with TRBD2 identical over 12 bases. J gave up 8 bases and V 4 bases, and 6 bases lay outside the gene matches. There are 15 residues in the CDR3. Germline loops: CDR1 SGHDN, CDR2 FVKESK. The CDR3 DNA reads TGTGCCAGCAGCCGCCTAGCGGGGGGGAGGCATGAGCAGTTCTTC. Protein: CASSRLAGGRHEQFF.

The chain carries TRBV7-2 and TRBJ1-3; TRBD1 agrees at 8 bases. This CDR3 has 15 amino acids. J gave up 2 bases and V 4 bases, and 4 bases lay outside the gene matches. Germline assignment: CDR1 SGHTA and CDR2 FQGNSA. The CDR3 bases are TGTGCCAGCAGCTCCCGGACAGGGCCTGGAAACACCATATATTTT. It specifies CASSSRTGPGNTIYF.

The chain has TRBV5-1 and TRBJ2-1; D is unclear. Germline CDR1 reads SGHRS; CDR2 reads YFSETQ. V shed 1 base and J shed 7 bases, with 9 bases lying between them. There are 13 residues in the CDR3. The CDR3 coding sequence is TGCGCCAGCAGCTTGAGACTGAAAAATGAGCAGTTCTTC. Translated: CASSLRLKNEQFF. The full variable domain, completed using reference TRBV5-1 and TRBJ2-1, is KAGVTQTPRYLIKTRGQQVTLSCSPISGHRSVSWYQQTPGQGLQFLFEYFSETQRNKGNFPGRFSGRQFSNSRSEMNVSTLELGDSALYLCASSLRLKNEQFFGPGTRLTVL.

The CDR3 DNA sequence: TGCAGCGTTGAACAGGAGACTAGATACAATGAGCAGTTCTTC. The encoded protein is CSVEQETRYNEQFF. The chain links TRBV29-1 to TRBJ2-1; D is perhaps TRBD2 (6 bases). V was clipped by 2 bases and J by 4 bases, with 12 bases between them. Germline V CDR1 and CDR2: SQVTM, ANQGSEA. The CDR3 totals 14 residues.

The gene calls are TRBV6-6 and TRBJ1-2, with D maybe TRBD1 (5 bases). This CDR3 contains 15 residues. The V and J ends lost 4 bases and 8 bases respectively, with 20 bases between them. The germline V gene has CDR1 MNHNY and CDR2 SVGAGI (reference sequence). The CDR3 nucleotides read TGTGCCAGCAGTTCCCTCAGGGAAGTATCGTGGGGCTACACCTTC. Translated: CASSSLREVSWGYTF.

J is TRBJ1-3 and V is TRBV5-4, with 10 bases that match TRBD1. There are 17 residues in the CDR3. The trim removed 0 bases at V and 3 bases at J, leaving 6 bases unmatched. Per germline, CDR1 SGHNT and CDR2 YYREEE (reference sequence). The CDR3 nucleotides read TGTGCCAGCAGCTTGGCTAGGGACAGGGGAAATGGAAACACCATATATTTT. This encodes CASSLARDRGNGNTIYF.

This chain uses TRBV7-6 with TRBJ1-2; TRBD1 is a possible D gene (6 bases). CDR3 length: 14 amino acids. Germline V CDR1 and CDR2: SGHVS, FNYEAQ. V was trimmed by 5 bases and J by 8 bases, leaving 18 bases between them. For the CDR3, the DNA is TGTGCCAGCAGCCTGCGAACAGGGTCTGGCGGCTACACCTTC. As protein: CASSLRTGSGGYTF.

The CDR3: CASSEMTGGASYEQYF. In DNA, the CDR3 is TGTGCCAGCAGCGAGATGACAGGGGGCGCCTCCTACGAGCAGTACTTC. This sequence joins TRBV7-9 and TRBJ2-7; 10 positions agree with TRBD1. The CDR3 runs to 16 residues. J gave up 0 bases and V 5 bases, and 7 bases lay outside the gene matches. Germline CDR1 SEHNR, CDR2 FQNEAQ (reference sequence).

The chain combines TRBV6-5 with TRBJ1-5; D is unresolved. V was shortened by 0 bases and J by 6 bases, with 9 bases between the two germline ends. This CDR3 contains 14 residues. Germline V gene data show CDR1 as MNHEY and CDR2 as SVGAGI. The CDR3 region has the DNA TGTGCCAGCAGTTACTCGAGGTCGTCTCAGCCCCAGCATTTT. Encoded protein: CASSYSRSSQPQHF.

V usage is TRBV19 and J usage is TRBJ1-2; 9 nucleotides match TRBD1. The junction had 5 bases not matched to a gene; V was cut back by 5 bases and J by 4 bases. The CDR3 is 14 residues long. Looked up from germline, CDR1 is LNHDA and CDR2 is SQIVND (reference sequence). CDR3 sequence: CASSPGDRVYGYTF. The CDR3 DNA reads TGTGCCAGTAGTCCCGGGGACAGGGTCTATGGCTACACCTTC. Full variable domain (missing parts from reference TRBV19 and TRBJ1-2): DGGITQSPKYLFRKEGQNVTLSCEQNLNHDAMYWYRQDPGQGLRLIYYSQIVNDFQKGDIAEGYSVSREKKESFPLTVTSAQKNPTAFYLCASSPGDRVYGYTFGSGTRLTVV.

This clone was recorded a few times. The chain combines TRBV11-3 with TRBJ2-2, with 9 bases aligning to TRBD1. The V segment lost 5 bases and the J segment 5 bases; nucleotides outside the gene matches: 9. The CDR3 is 16 amino acids. Germline CDR1 reads SGHNT; CDR2 reads YENEEA. The CDR3 loop reads CASSTHRGPGTGELFF. CDR3 DNA sequence: TGTGCCAGCAGCACACACAGGGGGCCAGGAACCGGGGAGCTGTTTTTT.

J is TRBJ1-5 and V is TRBV30; tentatively, D is TRBD1 (6 bases). V was trimmed by 4 bases and J by 11 bases, leaving 18 bases between them. The CDR3 covers 13 residues. Germline loops: CDR1 GTSNPN, CDR2 SVGIG (reference sequence). CDR3 in DNA: TGTGCCTGGAACGGACAGCCGCAATCAGCCCAGCATTTT. Amino acids: CAWNGQPQSAQHF.

This clone was seen only a few times. The chain joins TRBV7-6 to TRBJ2-3; tentative D call: TRBD2 (6 bases). Trimming left V 5 bases short and J 1 base short, with 22 bases between. Germline V gene lookup returns CDR1 SGHVS and CDR2 FNYEAQ. CDR3 length: 18 amino acids. The CDR3 sequence is CASSGMRGLFLGTDTQYF. As DNA, the CDR3 is TGTGCCAGCAGCGGAATGCGGGGACTCTTTCTCGGCACAGATACGCAGTATTTT.

The chain employs TRBV11-3 and TRBJ1-2; D is perhaps TRBD1 (5 bases). Germline values: CDR1 SGHNT, CDR2 YENEEA. CDR3 length: 13 amino acids. V lost 10 bases and J 2 bases, leaving 14 bases between the germline ends. As DNA, the CDR3 is TGTGCCAACCCCCGGGGGGAGAACTATGGCTACACCTTC. Amino acid sequence: CANPRGENYGYTF.